This T cell receptor beta chain emerged from a study of response to subunit inactivated influenza vaccine (dated by TCRdb to between 2017 and 2018). Regarding the complete study: Deep quantitative profiling of the T cell receptor repertoire was used in the study to follow responses to a trivalent subunit inactivated influenza vaccine. Broad study findings and their caveats: The authors proposed that each seasonal influenza vaccination may bring in only a limited number of new T cells.

Notes on this clonotype: What antigen it recognizes has not been identified. No base quality information exists; no much larger clone differs at one position.

The cysteine opens and the phenylalanine closes a CDR3 of 17 amino acids. Left in the record is the CDR3 DNA by itself, 51 bases read in frame from the first base. CDR1 and CDR2, looked up from the germline V gene, are LGHNA and YNFKEQ. V is cut back by 1 base and J by 4 bases, with 11 bases in the junction unmatched. Receptor amplification or capture employed RT-PCR. The sample was run on an Illumina HiSeq 2500. TCRdb redid the processing of the public reads, applying fastp at Q25 and MiXCR, and retained in-frame beta chains. When rows share a CDR3 protein, they turn into one entry using the most common DNA and genes. The sample has fewer than 800,000 distinct CDR3 sequences on record, 15% to 17% of them singletons. The ten largest account for 9.5% to 13% of the sample.

The chain is assembled from TRBV4-2 and TRBJ2-3; TRBD1 matches 7 bases in the middle. The clonotype was recovered from a man aged 50 to 60 who received an inactivated influenza vaccine. Donor details come from another sample of the same person, matched by shared clones. The sample here was PBMCs from blood, taken about 13 days after vaccination. The CDR3 in this case is CASSQVTGQSNADTQYF. Read as DNA, the sequence is TGTGCCAGCAGCCAAGTGACGGGACAGTCTAACGCAGATACGCAGTATTTT.